This T cell receptor (beta chain) derives from a study of T cell responses to AZD1222 COVID-19 vaccine. General study results and limits: Baseline serostatus was positive in only 5 to 7 AZD1222 recipients. Clonal diversity was possibly underestimated, and white British individuals and females predominated among donors.

The protocol was immunoSEQ multiplex PCR, while the TCRdb copy is restricted to in-frame clones and leaves out a portion. The sample has 130,000 to 150,000 clones; nearly 90% are singletons. Worth noting for this clone: Its cognate antigen is unknown.

CDR1 MNHEY and CDR2 SVGAGI come from the germline V gene. The V end lost 6 bases, the J end lost 1 base, and 13 bases lay between the germline ends. The CDR3 consists of 15 residues. The sequencing here drew on peripheral blood, taken 28 days after the second dose of the MenACWY control vaccine. The receptor's source is an adult who received the MenACWY meningococcal vaccine as a control. This chain connects TRBV6-5 to TRBJ2-1; D might be TRBD2 (6 bases). As DNA, the CDR3 is TGTGCCAGCAGCCCCGGACGGGGGTCCTACAATGAGCAGTTCTTC. This encodes CASSPGRGSYNEQFF.